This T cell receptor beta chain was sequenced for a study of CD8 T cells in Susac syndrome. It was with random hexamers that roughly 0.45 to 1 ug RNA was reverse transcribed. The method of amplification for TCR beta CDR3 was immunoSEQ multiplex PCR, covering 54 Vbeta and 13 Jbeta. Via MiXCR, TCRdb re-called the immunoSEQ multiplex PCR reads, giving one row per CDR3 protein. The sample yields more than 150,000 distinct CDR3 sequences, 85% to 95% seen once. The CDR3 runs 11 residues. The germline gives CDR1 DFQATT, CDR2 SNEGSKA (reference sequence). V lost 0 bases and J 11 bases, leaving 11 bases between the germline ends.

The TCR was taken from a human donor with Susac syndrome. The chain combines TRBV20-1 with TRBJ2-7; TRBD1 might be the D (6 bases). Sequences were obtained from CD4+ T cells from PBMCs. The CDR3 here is CSARETTGEYF. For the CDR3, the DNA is TGCAGTGCTAGAGAAACGACAGGAGAGTACTTC.